This T cell receptor (beta chain) was documented in a study of T cells after yellow fever vaccination. This clonotype was detected ten times or more. Trimming at V came to 4 bases and at J to 0 bases, leaving 3 bases not matched to a gene. Germline V gene data show CDR1 as SEHNR and CDR2 as FQNEAQ (reference sequence). The CDR3 spans 16 residues. TCRdb used MiXCR to reprocess the 5' RACE reads, holding one entry per CDR3 protein. The sample includes hundreds of thousands of distinct CDR3 sequences, about 5.2% of them seen just once. This TCR derives from a man aged 18 to 29 who received the YFV17D yellow fever vaccine. The V gene is TRBV7-9, the J gene TRBJ2-1, with 10 bases fitting TRBD2. The sequenced sample was CD4+ T cells sorted from PBMCs, obtained on the day of the yellow fever booster vaccination. CDR3 sequence: CASSSSGGGSYNEQFF. The CDR3 coding sequence is TGTGCCAGCAGCTCTAGCGGGGGAGGCTCCTACAATGAGCAGTTCTTC. The variable domain in full, with the rest retrieved from reference TRBV7-9 and TRBJ2-1, is DTGVSQNPRHKITKRGQNVTFRCDPISEHNRLYWYRQTLGQGPEFLTYFQNEAQLEKSRLLSDRFSAERPKGSFSTLEIQRTEQGDSAMYLCASSSSGGGSYNEQFFGPGTRLTVL.